The 11 T cell receptor beta chains below were found in one sample sequenced in a study of STAT5B mutations in CD4+ large granular lymphocyte leukemia. The assay was immunoSEQ multiplex PCR, and TCRdb's table has in-frame clones only and misses some. The sample yields 20,000 to 25,000 clones, roughly three quarters seen once. What was sequenced was CD4+ T cells from blood buffy coats. These receptors were taken from a human donor in good health.

V is TRBV19 and J is TRBJ1-3; D gene uncertain. Trimming removed 2 bases from V and 0 bases from J, with 17 bases in between. Germline values: CDR1 LNHDA, CDR2 SQIVND (reference sequence). This CDR3 region has 18 residues. Here the CDR3 reads CASSIILLAVGSGNTIYF. The CDR3 coding sequence is TGTGCCAGTAGTATAATCCTGTTGGCAGTCGGCTCTGGAAACACCATATATTTT.

The rearrangement links TRBV7-9 to TRBJ2-1; the match to TRBD2 covers 8 bases. V shed 7 bases, J shed 4 bases, and the junction held 6 bases outside the gene matches. The CDR3 is 14 residues long. Per germline, CDR1 SEHNR and CDR2 FQNEAQ (reference sequence). The CDR3 bases are TGTGCCAGCAAGCCTAGCGGGCTTTACAATGAGCAGTTCTTC. It translates to CASKPSGLYNEQFF.

This clone was observed a handful of times. The rearrangement uses TRBV6-5 and TRBJ2-7; 9 positions agree with TRBD2. The germline V gene encodes CDR1 MNHEY and CDR2 SVGAGI. This CDR3 contains 14 residues. V gave up 5 bases and J gave up 2 bases; unmatched junction bases: 4. The CDR3 DNA reads TGTGCCAGCAGTAAGACTAGCGGAACCTACGAGCAGTACTTC. This codes for CASSKTSGTYEQYF.

V gene TRBV9 combines with J gene TRBJ1-2; D gene uncertain. The V end lost 0 bases, the J end lost 6 bases, and 12 bases lay between the germline ends. CDR3 length: 14 amino acids. The germline gives CDR1 SGDLS, CDR2 YYNGEE. The CDR3 DNA is TGTGCCAGCAGCGTAGTCGACCGACCTCATGGCTACACCTTC. It translates to CASSVVDRPHGYTF. Together with reference TRBV9 and TRBJ1-2, the CDR3 gives the full variable domain: DSGVTQTPKHLITATGQRVTLRCSPRSGDLSVYWYQQSLDQGLQFLIQYYNGEERAKGNILERFSAQQFPDLHSELNLSSLELGDSALYFCASSVVDRPHGYTFGSGTRLTVV.

J is TRBJ1-6 and V is TRBV18, with a weak D call TRBD1 (6 bases). The CDR3 contains 13 residues. Germline V CDR1 and CDR2: KGHSH, LQKENI. V lost 8 bases and J lost 7, with 12 bases in between. The CDR3 sequence: CASTRDINSPLHF. The DNA of the CDR3 is TGTGCCAGCACAAGGGACATAAATTCACCCCTCCACTTT.

CDR3 sequence: CAWRPAAGYGYTF. In DNA, the CDR3 is TGTGCCTGGAGGCCGGCGGCCGGCTATGGCTACACCTTC. The chain employs TRBV30 and TRBJ1-2; D unclear. V was pared by 3 bases and J by 4 bases, with 12 bases between. This CDR3 has 13 amino acids. Per the germline V gene, CDR1 is GTSNPN and CDR2 is SVGIG (reference sequence).

The chain couples TRBV29-1 to TRBJ2-2; maybe TRBD2 (5 bases). Trimming took off 8 bases at V and 4 bases at J, with 8 bases between the two ends. This CDR3 has 11 amino acids. Germline assignment: CDR1 SQVTM and CDR2 ANQGSEA. For the CDR3, the DNA is TGCAGCTGTGGGAGCACCGGGGAGCTGTTTTTT. Translated, it gives CSCGSTGELFF.

V usage is TRBV27 and J usage is TRBJ1-5, with D perhaps TRBD1 (6 bases). The germline V and J ends were trimmed by 5 bases and 3 bases, with 11 bases remaining between them. The CDR3 extends over 14 amino acids. In germline, CDR1 is MNHEY, CDR2 SMNVEV (reference sequence). In nucleotides, the CDR3 is TGTGCCAGCAGTCCCTACAGGGTCAATCAGCCCCAGCATTTT. Its translation is CASSPYRVNQPQHF.

This clone occurred a few times. The CDR3 is CASSPPTFTGELFF. CDR3 bases: TGTGCCAGCAGCCCTCCCACATTCACCGGGGAGCTGTTTTTT. The J gene is TRBJ2-2, the V gene TRBV28; unclear D gene. Trimming stripped 6 bases from V and 4 bases from J, with 12 bases between. Germline V gene data show CDR1 as MDHEN and CDR2 as SYDVKM. CDR3 length equals 14 residues.

The chain recombines TRBV7-2 with TRBJ1-1; no clear D gene. The CDR3 length is 15 residues. The germline gives CDR1 SGHTA, CDR2 FQGNSA. The V gene lost 3 bases and the J gene lost 1 base, with 12 bases spanning the gap. Written as DNA, the CDR3 is TGTGCCAGCAGCTTGTACCCAGGCCCGAACACTGAAGCTTTCTTT. As protein: CASSLYPGPNTEAFF.

The chain uses TRBV28 and TRBJ1-4; D possibly corresponds to TRBD1 (5 bases). CDR1 and CDR2 from the germline V gene are MDHEN and SYDVKM. There are 12 residues in the CDR3. V lost 10 bases to trimming and J lost 6 bases, with 12 bases between them. The CDR3 sequence: CATRGGYEKLFF. The CDR3 DNA follows: TGTGCCACCCGGGGGGGATATGAAAAACTGTTTTTT.